The 29 T cell receptor beta chains below were found in one sample sequenced in a study of shared clonotypes between healthy human individuals. Terminally differentiated effector memory CD45RA+ cells were excluded by CCR7 positive selection of CD45RO-negative cells. This table comes from immunoSEQ multiplex PCR, and its TCRdb copy is limited to in-frame clones, with some not included. The table has over 2,000,000 clones, 93% seen once. The sequenced material came from naive CD8+ T cells from PBMCs. The receptor source for this set is a man aged 18 to 29 in good health. Some clones in this sample may be carry-over from other donors' samples.

This chain's CDR3 is CAWSVVDFYEQYF. The CDR3 bases are TGTGCCTGGAGTGTAGTGGATTTCTACGAGCAGTACTTC. This sequence joins TRBV30 and TRBJ2-7; D remains unclear. V was trimmed by 0 bases and J by 3 bases, leaving 9 bases between them. The V gene's germline CDR1 is GTSNPN and CDR2 SVGIG (reference sequence). The CDR3 is made up of 13 amino acids.

This clone was counted a few times. This sequence joins TRBV9 and TRBJ1-5, with no clear D. Germline V gene data show CDR1 as SGDLS and CDR2 as YYNGEE. V was pared by 0 bases and J by 7 bases, with 14 bases between. The CDR3 totals 15 residues. The CDR3 DNA reads as TGTGCCAGCAGCGTAGGGGTATCGGGGAGGCAGCCCCAGCATTTT. Its protein is CASSVGVSGRQPQHF.

The V gene is TRBV5-6, the J gene TRBJ1-2; TRBD1 might be the D (6 bases). Per the germline V gene, CDR1 is SGHDT and CDR2 is YYEEEE. This CDR3 region has 16 residues. Between the trimmed V and J ends, which lost 4 bases and 3 bases, there was a span of 19 bases. CDR3 nucleotide sequence: TGTGCCAGCAGCCTGGGATATGCAGGGGCGCACTATGGCTACACCTTC. Amino acids: CASSLGYAGAHYGYTF.

The chain uses TRBV7-3 and TRBJ2-1, with 12 positions matching TRBD2. Germline trimming cut 3 bases from V and 6 bases from J; bases unmatched to any gene: 3. The length of the CDR3 is 15 residues. Germline V lookup: CDR1 SGHTA, CDR2 FQGTGA. The CDR3 loop reads CASSFSGLAGNEQFF. The CDR3 nucleotides are TGTGCCAGCAGCTTTTCGGGACTAGCGGGCAATGAGCAGTTCTTC.

The gene calls are TRBV6-5 and TRBJ2-2, with D uncertain. Germline V gives CDR1 MNHEY, CDR2 SVGAGI. The V end was cut by 2 bases, the J end by 5 bases, with 6 bases between. The CDR3 consists of 13 residues. DNA for the CDR3: TGTGCCAGCAGTTACGGGGTGACCGGGGAGCTGTTTTTT. This translates into CASSYGVTGELFF.

The rearrangement joins TRBV6-6 to TRBJ2-7; maybe TRBD2 (6 bases). With 5 bases removed from V and 2 bases from J, the gap between germline ends came to 13 bases. The CDR3 covers 14 residues. CDR1 is MNHNY and CDR2 is SVGAGI in the germline V gene (reference sequence). In DNA, the CDR3 is TGTGCCAGCAGTCCAGTCGGGGGAACCTACGAGCAGTACTTC. It codes for CASSPVGGTYEQYF.

This chain connects TRBV9 to TRBJ1-2; D is undetermined. The CDR3 sequence is 14 residues long. Germline V gene sequence: CDR1 SGDLS, CDR2 YYNGEE. V dropped 0 bases and J dropped 3 bases, with 9 bases sitting between them. The CDR3 sequence: CASSVGGKDYGYTF. In DNA, the CDR3 is TGTGCCAGCAGCGTAGGGGGTAAGGACTATGGCTACACCTTC. Using reference TRBV9 and TRBJ1-2 for the parts outside the CDR3, the full variable domain is DSGVTQTPKHLITATGQRVTLRCSPRSGDLSVYWYQQSLDQGLQFLIQYYNGEERAKGNILERFSAQQFPDLHSELNLSSLELGDSALYFCASSVGGKDYGYTFGSGTRLTVV.

The J gene is TRBJ2-1, the V gene TRBV7-6; no reliable D call. V was cut by 5 bases and J by 7 bases, with 15 bases left in between. This CDR3 has 14 residues. Germline CDR1 and CDR2: SGHVS and FNYEAQ. The CDR3 is CASSQGRFGNEQFF. For the CDR3, the DNA is TGTGCCAGCAGCCAAGGAAGATTTGGGAATGAGCAGTTCTTC.

The V and J genes are TRBV7-3 and TRBJ2-1; 9 bases line up with TRBD2. This CDR3 has 16 residues. From germline, CDR1 is SGHTA and CDR2 FQGTGA. V dropped 5 bases and J dropped 8; count of bases not matched to a gene: 13. This chain's CDR3 is CASSPGGGLAGYEQFF. As DNA, the CDR3 is TGTGCCAGCAGCCCCGGGGGCGGGCTAGCGGGATATGAGCAGTTCTTC.

The chain uses TRBV6-5 and TRBJ1-5, with D perhaps matching TRBD1 (5 bases). The V and J ends lost 6 bases and 5 bases respectively, with 14 bases between them. The CDR3 length is 14 residues. Germline CDR1 is MNHEY and CDR2 is SVGAGI. CDR3 in amino acids: CASSPGGRDQPQHF. CDR3 nucleotide sequence: TGTGCCAGCAGCCCCGGGGGAAGAGATCAGCCCCAGCATTTT.

The chain couples TRBV29-1 to TRBJ2-3; D gene unclear. Germline assignment: CDR1 SQVTM and CDR2 ANQGSEA. Deletions cut 6 bases from V and 8 bases from J, with 15 bases between. The CDR3 loop spans 12 amino acids. CDR3 region: CSVTSANGTQYF. The CDR3 DNA follows: TGCAGCGTAACGTCGGCTAACGGTACGCAGTATTTT.

As regards this clone: This sample includes further DNA sequences coding for the same CDR3. This chain connects TRBV7-9 to TRBJ2-7, with D tentatively TRBD2 (5 bases). Germline-derived CDR1 and CDR2 are SEHNR and FQNEAQ (reference sequence). The CDR3 has 12 amino acids. Trimming shortened V by 0 bases and J by 7 bases, and 7 bases separated the two germline ends. The CDR3 bases are TGTGCCAGCAGCTTAGCGGGCGGGGAGCAGTACTTC. Protein: CASSLAGGEQYF.

The chain is built from TRBV6-1 and TRBJ2-1; D gene uncertain. The CDR3 length is 14 residues. Trimming left V 5 bases short and J 15 bases short, with 23 bases between. The V gene's germline CDR1 is MNHNS and CDR2 SASEGT. In nucleotides, the CDR3 is TGTGCCAGCAGTAAAATAAGAAGGTCCCCCCGAGGGTTCTTC. It encodes CASSKIRRSPRGFF.

The chain recombines TRBV5-4 with TRBJ1-1, with TRBD1 as a possible D gene (5 bases). The CDR3 is 12 residues long. Deletions cut 0 bases from V and 5 bases from J, with 5 bases between. Germline lookup yields CDR1 SGHNT and CDR2 YYREEE (reference sequence). The CDR3 protein is CASSLEGTEAFF. DNA for the CDR3: TGTGCCAGCAGCTTGGAGGGGACTGAAGCTTTCTTT. Variable domain in full (rest from reference TRBV5-4 and TRBJ1-1): ETGVTQSPTHLIKTRGQQVTLRCSSQSGHNTVSWYQQALGQGPQFIFQYYREEENGRGNFPPRFSGLQFPNYSSELNVNALELDDSALYLCASSLEGTEAFFGQGTRLTVV.

The gene calls are TRBV6-5 and TRBJ2-7; D is perhaps TRBD1 or TRBD2 (5 bases each). From germline, CDR1 is MNHEY and CDR2 SVGAGI. V dropped 2 bases and J dropped 7 bases, with 12 bases sitting between them. CDR3 length: 13 residues. CDR3 sequence: CASSYEGTGEQYF. The CDR3 bases are TGTGCCAGCAGTTACGAAGGGACGGGGGAGCAGTACTTC.

This chain links TRBV10-3 with TRBJ2-7; 8 positions agree with TRBD2. Unmatched junction bases numbered 10, after V lost 4 bases and J lost 2 bases. This CDR3 has 16 amino acids. CDR1 and CDR2 (germline): ENHRY, SYGVKD. The CDR3 DNA reads as TGTGCCATCAGTGGGGGCGGGGGGAGTGCGGCCTACGAGCAGTACTTC. Amino acid sequence: CAISGGGGSAAYEQYF.

This chain uses TRBV19 with TRBJ1-1; the match to TRBD1 covers 12 bases. The V and J ends lost 6 bases and 3 bases, in that order; junction bases with no gene match: 11. Germline-derived CDR1 and CDR2 are LNHDA and SQIVND (reference sequence). This CDR3 is 17 amino acids long. CDR3 in amino acids: CASSRRDRGRLDTEAFF. The DNA for the CDR3 is TGTGCCAGTAGCCGCCGGGACAGGGGGCGTCTGGACACTGAAGCTTTCTTT.

The CDR3 region is CASSVAGLATNTGELFF. The CDR3 coding sequence is TGTGCCAGCAGCGTAGCCGGACTAGCGACGAACACCGGGGAGCTGTTTTTT. The rearrangement uses TRBV9 and TRBJ2-2, with 9 nucleotides matching TRBD2. CDR1 is SGDLS, CDR2 YYNGEE, per germline. This CDR3 is built from 17 residues. V gave up 0 bases and J gave up 0 bases; unmatched junction bases: 3.

The chain uses TRBV27 and TRBJ2-7, with D unresolved. Germline assignment: CDR1 MNHEY and CDR2 SMNVEV (reference sequence). This CDR3 contains 14 residues. Trimming cost V 2 bases and J 1 base, with 9 bases left between them. As DNA, the CDR3 is TGTGCCAGCAGTTTACTTCCCCGGTCCTACGAGCAGTACTTC. It encodes CASSLLPRSYEQYF.

This clone was seen just once. This chain links TRBV4-2 with TRBJ1-5; TRBD1 aligns across 9 bases. The CDR3 extends over 17 amino acids. Looked up from germline, CDR1 is LGHNA and CDR2 is YNFKEQ. J gave up 1 base and V 4 bases, and 8 bases lay outside the gene matches. CDR3 region: CASSPLPDRGSNQPQHF. The DNA of the CDR3 is TGTGCCAGCAGCCCACTCCCCGACAGGGGGAGCAATCAGCCCCAGCATTTT.

This chain connects TRBV7-9 to TRBJ2-1; 7 nucleotides align to TRBD1. In germline, CDR1 is SEHNR, CDR2 FQNEAQ (reference sequence). Trimming removed 1 base from V and 6 bases from J; junction bases left unmatched: 6. The CDR3 extends over 15 amino acids. CDR3 residues: CASSLVGDSRNEQFF. In DNA form, the CDR3 reads TGTGCCAGCAGCTTAGTGGGGGACAGCCGCAATGAGCAGTTCTTC.

This clone was seen a handful of times. The chain carries TRBV30 and TRBJ1-2; 8 nucleotides align to TRBD1. Germline V lookup: CDR1 GTSNPN, CDR2 SVGIG (reference sequence). The V gene end was trimmed by 8 bases and the J gene end by 2 bases; junction bases not matched to a gene: 7. The CDR3 runs 13 residues. CDR3 nucleotide sequence: TGTGCCACCTGGACAGGGAAAAACTATGGCTACACCTTC. Its protein is CATWTGKNYGYTF.

The V and J genes are TRBV11-2 and TRBJ2-1; 13 positions agree with TRBD2. With V trimmed by 5 bases and J by 7 bases, 11 bases remained unmatched. The CDR3 spans 17 residues. Germline assignment: CDR1 SGHAT and CDR2 FQNNGV. The chain's CDR3 is CASSPRALAGGENEQFF. Written as DNA, the CDR3 is TGTGCCAGCAGCCCCCGGGCACTAGCGGGAGGGGAAAATGAGCAGTTCTTC.

The chain joins TRBV28 to TRBJ2-3; 13 bases align to TRBD2. Trimming at V came to 6 bases and at J to 2 bases, leaving 5 bases not matched to a gene. Germline lookup yields CDR1 MDHEN and CDR2 SYDVKM. The CDR3 is made up of 16 amino acids. CDR3 amino acids: CASSGLAGDNTDTQYF. In DNA, the CDR3 is TGTGCCAGCAGCGGACTAGCGGGAGATAACACAGATACGCAGTATTTT.

This clone was recorded once. The genes are TRBV5-6 and TRBJ1-3; D remains unclear. The CDR3 is made up of 14 amino acids. Trimming stripped 0 bases from V and 4 bases from J, with 8 bases between. Germline assignment: CDR1 SGHDT and CDR2 YYEEEE. CDR3 sequence (DNA): TGTGCCAGCAGCTTGGTTCGGACCGGAAACACCATATATTTT. Amino acid sequence: CASSLVRTGNTIYF.

Comments on this clone: Other nucleotide sequences in the sample specify the same CDR3. Here the CDR3 DNA reads TGCGCCAGCAGCCAAGGGACAGGGGCTGGAAACACCATATATTTT. Translated, it gives CASSQGTGAGNTIYF. The chain uses TRBV4-3 and TRBJ1-3, with 9 bases that match TRBD1. With V trimmed by 1 base and J by 2 bases, 0 bases remained unmatched. Germline CDR1 and CDR2: LGHNA and YSLEER. The CDR3 spans 15 residues.

This sequence joins TRBV7-3 and TRBJ2-7; 7 bases fit TRBD2. From germline, CDR1 is SGHTA and CDR2 FQGTGA. CDR3 size: 15 residues. The junction had 8 bases not matched to a gene; V was cut back by 6 bases and J by 0 bases. The CDR3, as DNA: TGTGCCAGCAGTTGTCAAGGGAGGGCCTCCTACGAGCAGTACTTC. Its protein product is CASSCQGRASYEQYF.

The chain couples TRBV9 to TRBJ2-1, with D perhaps matching TRBD1 (6 bases). The CDR3 length is 16 residues. Germline V CDR1 and CDR2: SGDLS, YYNGEE. V was cut by 0 bases and J by 6 bases, with 16 bases left in between. CDR3 loop: CASSVDGTRVSNEQFF. CDR3 coding DNA: TGTGCCAGCAGCGTAGACGGGACACGAGTAAGCAATGAGCAGTTCTTC.

The V call is TRBV2, the J call TRBJ2-1; either TRBD1 or TRBD2 may fit D (6 bases each). The germline V gene has CDR1 SNHLY and CDR2 FYNNEI. The V and J ends lost 4 bases and 3 bases respectively, with 25 bases between them. This CDR3 is 19 amino acids long. CDR3 protein: CASSVDLALIGGHYNEQFF. DNA of the CDR3: TGTGCCAGCAGTGTAGACCTAGCGTTAATCGGGGGCCACTACAATGAGCAGTTCTTC.